This T cell receptor (beta chain) appears in the sequencing data of a study of blood T cell repertoires in COVID-19. Study details: Acute and convalescent COVID-19 samples came from the United States, Italy and Spain. Nucleic acid was either cDNA or gDNA, and it came from T cells, B-cell-depleted T cells, or PBMCs.

Authors' methods: Quantification of nucleated cells was approximated via reference gene primer amplification. Method: immunoSEQ multiplex PCR; TCRdb's copy keeps in-frame clones and lacks some. V, J and clone size derive from that table, while D and trimming were established from the DNA sequence. The table has some 130,000 clones, around 87% seen once. CDR3 length: 14 amino acids. V was pared by 1 base and J by 6 bases, with 4 bases of the junction left unmatched. CDR1 is SGHTA and CDR2 is FQGNSA in the germline V gene. This chain links TRBV7-2 with TRBJ2-7; TRBD1 aligns across 9 bases. The sequence was collected from a woman in her forties or fifties who had recovered from COVID-19. Specimen: peripheral blood. CDR3 amino acids: CASSLGTGVGEQYF. DNA for the CDR3: TGTGCCAGCAGCTTAGGGACAGGGGTCGGCGAGCAGTACTTC.